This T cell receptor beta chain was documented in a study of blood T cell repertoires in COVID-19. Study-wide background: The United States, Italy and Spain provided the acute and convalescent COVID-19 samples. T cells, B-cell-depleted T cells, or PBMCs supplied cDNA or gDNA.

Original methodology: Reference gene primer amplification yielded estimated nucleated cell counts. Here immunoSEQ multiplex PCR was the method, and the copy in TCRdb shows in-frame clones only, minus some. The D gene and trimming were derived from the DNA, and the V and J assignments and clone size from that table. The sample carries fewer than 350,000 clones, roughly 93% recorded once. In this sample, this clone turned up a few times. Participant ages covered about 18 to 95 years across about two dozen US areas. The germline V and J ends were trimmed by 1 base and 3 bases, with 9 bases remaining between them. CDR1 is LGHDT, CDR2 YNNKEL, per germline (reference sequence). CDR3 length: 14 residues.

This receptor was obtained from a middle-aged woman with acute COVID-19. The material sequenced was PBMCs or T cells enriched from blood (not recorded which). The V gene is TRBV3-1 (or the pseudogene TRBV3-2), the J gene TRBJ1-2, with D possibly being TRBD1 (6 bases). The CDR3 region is CASSQVAGDYGYTF. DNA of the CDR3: TGTGCCAGCAGCCAAGTGGCAGGGGACTATGGCTACACCTTC.